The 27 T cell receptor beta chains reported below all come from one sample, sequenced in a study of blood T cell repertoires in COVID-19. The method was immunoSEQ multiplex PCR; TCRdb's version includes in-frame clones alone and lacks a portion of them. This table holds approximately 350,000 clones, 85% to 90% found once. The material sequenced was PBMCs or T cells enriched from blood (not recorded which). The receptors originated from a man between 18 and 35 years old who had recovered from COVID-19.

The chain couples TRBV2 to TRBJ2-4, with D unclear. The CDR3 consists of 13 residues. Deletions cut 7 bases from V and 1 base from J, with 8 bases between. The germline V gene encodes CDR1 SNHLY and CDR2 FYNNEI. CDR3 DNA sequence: TGTGCCAGCATCGCGAGGGCCAAAAACATTCAGTACTTC. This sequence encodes CASIARAKNIQYF.

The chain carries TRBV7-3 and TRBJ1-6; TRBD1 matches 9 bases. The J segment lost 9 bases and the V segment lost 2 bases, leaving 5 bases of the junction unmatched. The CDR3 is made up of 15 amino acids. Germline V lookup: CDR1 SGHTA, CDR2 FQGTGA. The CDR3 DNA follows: TGTGCCAGCAGCTTAGTTGGGACAGGGCCTTCACCCCTCCACTTT. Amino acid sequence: CASSLVGTGPSPLHF.

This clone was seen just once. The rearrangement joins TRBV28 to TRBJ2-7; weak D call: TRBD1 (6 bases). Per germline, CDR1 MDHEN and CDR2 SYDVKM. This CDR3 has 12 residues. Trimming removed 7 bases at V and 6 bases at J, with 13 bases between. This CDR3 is CASTGTLGEQYF. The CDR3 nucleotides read TGTGCCAGCACCGGGACACTGGGCGAGCAGTACTTC.

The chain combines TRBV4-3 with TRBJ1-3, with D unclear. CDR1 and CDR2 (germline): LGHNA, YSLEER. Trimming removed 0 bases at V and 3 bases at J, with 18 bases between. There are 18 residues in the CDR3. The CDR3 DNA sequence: TGCGCCAGCAGCCAAGAGTCGGCCGGCAGGCGGGGTGGAAACACCATATATTTT. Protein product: CASSQESAGRRGGNTIYF.

The CDR3 DNA is TGTGCCAGCAGCCTCCGGGGGGTGGGGAACAATGAGCAGTTCTTC. It is translated as CASSLRGVGNNEQFF. The chain carries TRBV4-2 and TRBJ2-1, with TRBD2 identical over 7 bases. Germline lookup yields CDR1 LGHNA and CDR2 YNFKEQ. V trimming: 4 bases; J trimming: 5 bases; junction bases outside the gene matches: 8. The CDR3 is made up of 15 amino acids.

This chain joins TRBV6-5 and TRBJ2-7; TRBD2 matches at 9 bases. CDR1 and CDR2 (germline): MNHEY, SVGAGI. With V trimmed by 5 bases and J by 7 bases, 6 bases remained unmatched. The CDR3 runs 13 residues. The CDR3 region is CASSSGGPREQYF. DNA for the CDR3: TGTGCCAGCAGTAGCGGGGGGCCGCGGGAGCAGTACTTC.

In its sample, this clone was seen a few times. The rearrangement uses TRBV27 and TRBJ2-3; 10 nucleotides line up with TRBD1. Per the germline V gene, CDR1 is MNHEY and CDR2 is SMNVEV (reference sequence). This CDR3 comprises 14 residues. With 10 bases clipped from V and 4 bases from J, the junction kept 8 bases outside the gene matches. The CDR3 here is CAIRDRGPSDTQYF. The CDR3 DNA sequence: TGTGCCATCCGGGACAGGGGTCCTTCAGATACGCAGTATTTT.

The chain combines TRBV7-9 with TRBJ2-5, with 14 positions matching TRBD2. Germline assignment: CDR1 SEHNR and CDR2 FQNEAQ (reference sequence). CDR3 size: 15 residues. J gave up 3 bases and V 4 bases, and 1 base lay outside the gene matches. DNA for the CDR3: TGTGCCAGCAGCTCGGGACTAGCGGGAGAAGAGACCCAGTACTTC. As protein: CASSSGLAGEETQYF.

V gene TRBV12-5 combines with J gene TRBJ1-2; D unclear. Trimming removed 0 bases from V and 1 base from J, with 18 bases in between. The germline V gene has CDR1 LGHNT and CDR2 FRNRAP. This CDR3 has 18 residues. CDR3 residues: CASGLVLTRDPFNYGYTF. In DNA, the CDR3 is TGTGCTAGTGGTTTGGTACTAACCCGCGATCCCTTTAACTATGGCTACACCTTC.

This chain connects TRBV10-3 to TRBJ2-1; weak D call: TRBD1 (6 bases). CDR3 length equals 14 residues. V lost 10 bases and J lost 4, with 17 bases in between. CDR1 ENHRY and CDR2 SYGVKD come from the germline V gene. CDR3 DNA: TGTGCCAGCGGACAGACTCCACCTTACAATGAGCAGTTCTTC. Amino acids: CASGQTPPYNEQFF.

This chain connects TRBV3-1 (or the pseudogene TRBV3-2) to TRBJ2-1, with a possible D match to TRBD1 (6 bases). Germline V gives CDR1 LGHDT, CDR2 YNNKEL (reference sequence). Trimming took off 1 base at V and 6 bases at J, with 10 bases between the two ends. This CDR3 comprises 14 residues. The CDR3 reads CASSQVSGVNEQFF. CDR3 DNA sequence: TGTGCCAGCAGCCAAGTTTCAGGGGTCAATGAGCAGTTCTTC.

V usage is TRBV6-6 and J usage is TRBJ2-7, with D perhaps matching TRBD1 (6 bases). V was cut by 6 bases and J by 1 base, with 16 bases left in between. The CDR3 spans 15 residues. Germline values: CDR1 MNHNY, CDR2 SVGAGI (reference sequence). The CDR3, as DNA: TGTGCCAGCAGCCCCGAAAGTAGGGGGTCCTACGAGCAGTACTTC. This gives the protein CASSPESRGSYEQYF.

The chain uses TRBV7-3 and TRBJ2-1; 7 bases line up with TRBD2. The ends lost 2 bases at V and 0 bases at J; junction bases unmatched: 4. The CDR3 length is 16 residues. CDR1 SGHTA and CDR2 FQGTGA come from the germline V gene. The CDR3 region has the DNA TGTGCCAGCAGCTTAGGGCGGGGGAGCTCCTACAATGAGCAGTTCTTC. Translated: CASSLGRGSSYNEQFF. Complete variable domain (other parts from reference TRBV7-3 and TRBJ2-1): GAGVSQTPSNKVTEKGKYVELRCDPISGHTALYWYRQSLGQGPEFLIYFQGTGAADDSGLPNDRFFAVRPEGSVSTLKIQRTERGDSAVYLCASSLGRGSSYNEQFFGPGTRLTVL.

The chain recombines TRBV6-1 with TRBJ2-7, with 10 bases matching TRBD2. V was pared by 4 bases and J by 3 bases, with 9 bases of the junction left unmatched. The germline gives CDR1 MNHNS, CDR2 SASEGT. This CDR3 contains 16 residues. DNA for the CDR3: TGTGCCAGCAGTGCCACCGGACTAGCGGACCTCTACGAGCAGTACTTC. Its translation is CASSATGLADLYEQYF.

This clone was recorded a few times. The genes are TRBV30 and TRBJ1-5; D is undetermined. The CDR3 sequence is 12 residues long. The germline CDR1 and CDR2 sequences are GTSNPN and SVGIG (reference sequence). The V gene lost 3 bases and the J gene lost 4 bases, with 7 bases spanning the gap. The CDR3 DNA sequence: TGTGCCTGGAGGTCAGGTAATCAGCCCCAGCATTTT. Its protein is CAWRSGNQPQHF.

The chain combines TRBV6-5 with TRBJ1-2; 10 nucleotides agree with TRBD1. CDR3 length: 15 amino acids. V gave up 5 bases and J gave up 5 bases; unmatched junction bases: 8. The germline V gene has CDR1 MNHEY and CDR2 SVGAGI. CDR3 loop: CASSRQGALGYGYTF. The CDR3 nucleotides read TGTGCCAGCAGTAGACAGGGGGCGCTAGGGTATGGCTACACCTTC.

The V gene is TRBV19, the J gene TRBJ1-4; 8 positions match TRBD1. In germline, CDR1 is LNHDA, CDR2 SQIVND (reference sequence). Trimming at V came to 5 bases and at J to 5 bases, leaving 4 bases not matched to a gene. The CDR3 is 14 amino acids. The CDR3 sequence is CASSQRDRNEKLFF. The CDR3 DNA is TGTGCCAGTAGTCAAAGGGACAGGAATGAAAAACTGTTTTTT.

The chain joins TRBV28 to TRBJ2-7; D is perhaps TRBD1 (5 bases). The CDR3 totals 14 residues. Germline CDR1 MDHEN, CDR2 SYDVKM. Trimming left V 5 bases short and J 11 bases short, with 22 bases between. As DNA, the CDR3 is TGTGCCAGCAGTCCCGCCAGGGTTCACTGGCGGAAGTACTTC. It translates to CASSPARVHWRKYF.

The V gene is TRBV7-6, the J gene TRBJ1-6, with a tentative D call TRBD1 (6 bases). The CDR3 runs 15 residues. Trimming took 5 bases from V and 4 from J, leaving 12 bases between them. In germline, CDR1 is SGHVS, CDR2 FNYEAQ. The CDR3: CASSLSQGYNSPLHF. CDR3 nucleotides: TGTGCCAGCAGCCTTTCTCAGGGGTATAATTCACCCCTCCACTTT.

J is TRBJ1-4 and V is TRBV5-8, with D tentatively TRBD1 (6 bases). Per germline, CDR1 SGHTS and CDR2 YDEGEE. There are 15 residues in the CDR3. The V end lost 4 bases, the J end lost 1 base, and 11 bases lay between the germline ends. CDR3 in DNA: TGTGCCAGCAGCGTCGGCAGGGGAACTAATGAAAAACTGTTTTTT. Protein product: CASSVGRGTNEKLFF.

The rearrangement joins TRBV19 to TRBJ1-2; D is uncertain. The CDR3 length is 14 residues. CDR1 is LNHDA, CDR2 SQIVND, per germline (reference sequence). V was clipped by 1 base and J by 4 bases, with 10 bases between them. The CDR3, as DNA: TGTGCCAGTAGTATAGCCGCAGGCCCCTATGGCTACACCTTC. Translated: CASSIAAGPYGYTF.

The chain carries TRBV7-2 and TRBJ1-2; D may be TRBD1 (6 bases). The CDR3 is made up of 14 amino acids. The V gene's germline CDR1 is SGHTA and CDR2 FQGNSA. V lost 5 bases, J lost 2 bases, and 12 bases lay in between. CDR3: CASSGGATNYGYTF. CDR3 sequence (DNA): TGTGCCAGCAGCGGGGGGGCTACCAACTATGGCTACACCTTC. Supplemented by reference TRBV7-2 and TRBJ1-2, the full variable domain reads GAGVSQSPSNKVTEKGKDVELRCDPISGHTALYWYRQSLGQGLEFLIYFQGNSAPDKSGLPSDRFSAERTGGSVSTLTIQRTQQEDSAVYLCASSGGATNYGYTFGSGTRLTVV.

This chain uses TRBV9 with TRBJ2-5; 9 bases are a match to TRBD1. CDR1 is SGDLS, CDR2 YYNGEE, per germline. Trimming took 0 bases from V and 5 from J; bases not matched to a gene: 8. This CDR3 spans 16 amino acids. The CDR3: CASSVETGGRGETQYF. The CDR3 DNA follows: TGTGCCAGCAGCGTAGAGACAGGGGGGAGAGGGGAGACCCAGTACTTC.

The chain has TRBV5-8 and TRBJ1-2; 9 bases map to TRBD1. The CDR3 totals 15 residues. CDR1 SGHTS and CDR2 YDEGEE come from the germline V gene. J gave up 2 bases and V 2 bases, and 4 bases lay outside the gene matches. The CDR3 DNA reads TGTGCCAGCAGCTTCGGGACAGGGCCCAACTATGGCTACACCTTC. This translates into CASSFGTGPNYGYTF.

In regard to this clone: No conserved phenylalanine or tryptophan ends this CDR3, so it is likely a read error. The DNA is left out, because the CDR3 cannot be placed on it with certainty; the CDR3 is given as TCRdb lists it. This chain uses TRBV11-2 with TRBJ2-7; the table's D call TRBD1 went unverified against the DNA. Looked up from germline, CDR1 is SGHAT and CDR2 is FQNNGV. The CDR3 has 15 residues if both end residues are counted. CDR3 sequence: CASSSGQGTSTRASI.

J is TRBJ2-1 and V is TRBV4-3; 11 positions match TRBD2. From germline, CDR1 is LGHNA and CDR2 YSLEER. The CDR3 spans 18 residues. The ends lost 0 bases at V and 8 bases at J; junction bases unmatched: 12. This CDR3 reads CASSQDSYLAGGRDEQFF. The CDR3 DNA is TGCGCCAGCAGCCAAGATTCGTACCTAGCGGGAGGTAGGGATGAGCAGTTCTTC.

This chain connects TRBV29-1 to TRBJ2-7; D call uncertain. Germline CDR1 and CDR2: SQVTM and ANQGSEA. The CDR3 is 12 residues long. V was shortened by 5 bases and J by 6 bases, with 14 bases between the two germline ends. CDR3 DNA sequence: TGCAGCGTTCGAGCCGCCCTTGGCGAGCAGTACTTC. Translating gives CSVRAALGEQYF.